Here is one T cell receptor (beta chain) with its context. The data are from a study of blood T cell repertoires in COVID-19. Background on the study: Some COVID-19 samples were acute and others convalescent; all came from the United States, Italy and Spain.

As originally analysed: Reference gene primer amplification gave estimated nucleated cell counts. The table came from immunoSEQ multiplex PCR; TCRdb's copy has only in-frame clones and leaves some out. Clonal size and the V and J genes are those of that table, whereas D and trimming came from the DNA. The sample lists 60,000 to 85,000 clones; 70% to 90% were seen once. The germline V and J ends were trimmed by 5 bases and 3 bases, with 13 bases remaining between them. CDR1 SGHTA and CDR2 FQGNSA come from the germline V gene. The CDR3 has 14 residues. The sequencing sample was made of peripheral blood. The clonotype originates from a woman in her forties or fifties with COVID-19, enrolled during active disease. This rearrangement joins TRBV7-2 to TRBJ1-2; D is uncertain. DNA of the CDR3: TGTGCCAGCAGCCACCCCACAGAAGACTATGGCTACACCTTC. This codes for CASSHPTEDYGYTF.